The present TCR beta chain was sequenced within a study of blood T cell repertoires in COVID-19. On the study more broadly: Whether acute or convalescent, the COVID-19 samples came from the United States, Italy and Spain.

Original analysis: Cell counts per sample came from amplifying reference gene primers. Clones were read by immunoSEQ multiplex PCR, and TCRdb kept only the in-frame ones, dropping some. V and J calls plus clone size are reproduced from that table; the DNA served to infer D and trimming. Altogether 130,000 to 150,000 clones are present, more than 70% being singletons, with the ten largest covering 10% to 15%. V lost 0 bases, J lost 6 bases, and 12 bases lay in between. Germline V gene data show CDR1 as SGHTA and CDR2 as FQGNSA. CDR3 length equals 16 residues. The clonotype was recovered from a man between 60 and 75 years old with active or convalescent COVID-19. Sequencing was done on a sample of peripheral blood. V is TRBV7-2 and J is TRBJ1-6; D gene ambiguous. The CDR3: CASSLASGMSNSPLHF. The CDR3 nucleotides are TGTGCCAGCAGCTTAGCGTCGGGGATGTCTAATTCACCCCTCCACTTT.